This T cell receptor beta chain was identified during a study of T cell repertoires in ileal Crohn's disease (dated by TCRdb to between 2018 and 2021). Background for the entire study: At the time of surgery, around 35% of patients were active smokers, and the median duration of disease was around eight years. TCR repertoire analysis was done in 50 or so Crohn's disease patients from a prospective multicentre cohort. Endoscopic postoperative recurrence was defined by a Rutgeerts score above i0. About half of the patients received postoperative therapy: roughly 10 received thiopurines and roughly 19 received anti-TNF agents. A total of around 150 mucosal samples from about 50 patients were sequenced, with samples obtained at several locations on the surgical specimen and at postoperative endoscopy. The study was conducted in parallel with a multicentre cohort built to find predictors of early endoscopic recurrence after ileocolonic resection. All patients had surgery for a complication: stricturing disease in 61% and penetrating disease in around 39%. Study-level results and caveats: Higher percentages of high-frequency clones at the time of surgery were linked to endoscopic recurrence, and every patient with clonality above 26.8% (18/57) had recurrence. More high-frequency clones were carried by sorted CD8 T cells than by CD4 T cells, suggesting that mucosal expansions were mainly CD8. Patients who were active smokers at surgery had a significantly higher proportion of clonal expansions than non-smokers (approximately 28% vs 17%, p=0.02). Only a subgroup of patients, of unstated size, had mucosal CD4 and CD8 T cells sorted and sequenced.

Adults with ileal or ileocolonic Crohn's disease for whom ileocolonic resection was indicated were considered eligible. Before DNA extraction, whole ileal mucosal biopsies were kept frozen at -80 degrees C. Genomic DNA was isolated from frozen whole biopsies using a TRizol-based method, and the DNA was quantified with a NanoDrop 2000 spectrophotometer. Roughly 500 nanograms of biopsy DNA per sample were submitted for commercial TCRB immunosequencing. Adaptive Biotechnology amplified the CDR3 regions from genomic DNA with a two-step multiplex PCR designed to control amplification bias. The first PCR used primers for every V and J gene segment; the second PCR added barcodes and Illumina adapters. An Illumina instrument was used to sequence the CDR3 libraries. The authors' analysis ran thus. The analysis drew on both the pipelines supplied by the vendor and custom analysis of the raw data in R/Bioconductor running R version 3.3.0. Clonality, ranging from 0 to 1, was calculated as the inverse of the normalised Shannon entropy of all productive clones. High-frequency clones were defined as the share of the repertoire taken up by the top 100 clones, keeping only clones that passed a 95% confidence test. The Simpson index measured repertoire diversity, and the Morisita-Horn index measured overlap between samples. In its TCRdb copy, this immuneACCESS table keeps in-frame sequences only and misses some clones. Where compared with another copy, unresolved V genes explain less than half of these, and the others have no known cause. Clone size and the V and J calls come from that table; the DNA yielded D and trimming. The sample table contains approximately 9,000 clones; only one count was recorded for around 78% of them. Over 4% of the sample is taken by the ten largest.

CDR1 and CDR2, looked up from the germline V gene, are SNHLY and FYNNEI. The CDR3 covers 13 residues, taking in both the cysteine and the phenylalanine. The read is trimmed to its CDR3 DNA, 39 bases read in frame from base 1. V sheds 7 bases and J sheds 8 bases, leaving 15 bases between their ends. This clone has a handful of counts. The antigen this receptor binds is unknown. No quality values exist for individual bases; no much larger clone is one base distant. The material sequenced was ileal tissue. The sequence joins TRBV2 to TRBJ2-1, with a weak D call of TRBD2 (6 bases match). This clonotype was sampled from an adult with Crohn's disease. The CDR3 region reads CASKRDSTYEQFF. The DNA reads TGTGCCAGCAAGAGGGACTCTACATATGAGCAGTTCTTC.